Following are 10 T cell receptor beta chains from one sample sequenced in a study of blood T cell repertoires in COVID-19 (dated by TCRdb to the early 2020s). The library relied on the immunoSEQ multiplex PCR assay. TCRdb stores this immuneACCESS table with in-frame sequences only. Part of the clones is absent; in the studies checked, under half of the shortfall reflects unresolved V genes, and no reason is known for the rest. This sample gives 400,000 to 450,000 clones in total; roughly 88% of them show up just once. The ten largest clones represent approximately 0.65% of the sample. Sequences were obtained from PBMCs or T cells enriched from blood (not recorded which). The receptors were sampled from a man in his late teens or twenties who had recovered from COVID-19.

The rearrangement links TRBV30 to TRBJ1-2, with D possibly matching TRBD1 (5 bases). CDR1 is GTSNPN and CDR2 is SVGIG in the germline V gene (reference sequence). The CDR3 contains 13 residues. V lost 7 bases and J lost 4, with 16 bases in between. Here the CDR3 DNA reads TGTGCCTCCCGCTCAGGGATTAGCTATGGCTACACCTTC. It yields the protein CASRSGISYGYTF.

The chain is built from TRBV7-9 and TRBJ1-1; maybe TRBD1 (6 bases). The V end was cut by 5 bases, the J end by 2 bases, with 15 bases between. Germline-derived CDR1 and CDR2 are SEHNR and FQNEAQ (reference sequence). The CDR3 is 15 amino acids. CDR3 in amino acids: CASSPRGQINTEAFF. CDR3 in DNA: TGTGCCAGCAGCCCTAGAGGACAGATCAACACTGAAGCTTTCTTT. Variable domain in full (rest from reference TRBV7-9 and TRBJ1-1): DTGVSQNPRHKITKRGQNVTFRCDPISEHNRLYWYRQTLGQGPEFLTYFQNEAQLEKSRLLSDRFSAERPKGSFSTLEIQRTEQGDSAMYLCASSPRGQINTEAFFGQGTRLTVV.

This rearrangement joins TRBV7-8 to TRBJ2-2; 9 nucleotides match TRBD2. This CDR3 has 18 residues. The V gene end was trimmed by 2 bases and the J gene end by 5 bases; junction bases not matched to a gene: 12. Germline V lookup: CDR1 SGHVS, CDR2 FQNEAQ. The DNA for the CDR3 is TGTGCCAGCAGCTTAAAGGTCCGGCGGGAGGGTTTTACCGGGGAGCTGTTTTTT. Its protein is CASSLKVRREGFTGELFF.

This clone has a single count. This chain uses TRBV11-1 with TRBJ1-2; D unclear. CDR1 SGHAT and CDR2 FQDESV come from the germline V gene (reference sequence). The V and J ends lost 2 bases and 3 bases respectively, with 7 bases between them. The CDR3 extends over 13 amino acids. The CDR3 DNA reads TGTGCCAGCAGCTTACAGTCCGACTATGGCTACACCTTC. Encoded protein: CASSLQSDYGYTF. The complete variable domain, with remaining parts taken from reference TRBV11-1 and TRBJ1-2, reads EAEVAQSPRYKITEKSQAVAFWCDPISGHATLYWYRQILGQGPELLVQFQDESVVDDSQLPKDRFSAERLKGVDSTLKIQPAELGDSAMYLCASSLQSDYGYTFGSGTRLTVV.

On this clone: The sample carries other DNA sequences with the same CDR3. The CDR3 DNA sequence: TGTGCCAGCAGTCCGACAGGGTTGAGCAATCAGCCCCAGCATTTT. This encodes CASSPTGLSNQPQHF. V gene TRBV28 combines with J gene TRBJ1-5, with TRBD1 identical over 7 bases. Germline CDR1 MDHEN, CDR2 SYDVKM. The CDR3 has 15 amino acids. V dropped 5 bases and J dropped 1; count of bases not matched to a gene: 5.

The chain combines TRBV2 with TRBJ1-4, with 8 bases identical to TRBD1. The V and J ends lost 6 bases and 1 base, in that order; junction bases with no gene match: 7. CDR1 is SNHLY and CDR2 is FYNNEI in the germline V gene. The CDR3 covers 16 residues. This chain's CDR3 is CASREGTGRTNEKLFF. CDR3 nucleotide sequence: TGTGCCAGCAGAGAGGGGACAGGTAGAACTAATGAAAAACTGTTTTTT.

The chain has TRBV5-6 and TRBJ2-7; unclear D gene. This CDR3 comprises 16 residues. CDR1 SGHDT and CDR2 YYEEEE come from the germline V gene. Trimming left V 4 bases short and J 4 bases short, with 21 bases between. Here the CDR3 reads CASSDDGGLGGYEQYF. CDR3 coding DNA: TGTGCCAGCAGCGACGACGGCGGTTTGGGTGGGTACGAGCAGTACTTC.

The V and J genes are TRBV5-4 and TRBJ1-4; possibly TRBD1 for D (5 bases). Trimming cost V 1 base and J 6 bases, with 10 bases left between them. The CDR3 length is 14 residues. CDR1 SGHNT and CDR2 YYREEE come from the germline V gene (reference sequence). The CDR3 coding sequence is TGTGCCAGCAGCTTGTCCGGAGGGGATGAAAAACTGTTTTTT. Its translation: CASSLSGGDEKLFF.

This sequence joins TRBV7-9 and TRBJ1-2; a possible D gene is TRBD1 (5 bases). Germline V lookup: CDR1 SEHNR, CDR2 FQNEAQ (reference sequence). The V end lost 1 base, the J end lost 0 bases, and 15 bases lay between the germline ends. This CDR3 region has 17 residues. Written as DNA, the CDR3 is TGTGCCAGCAGCTTAGGGGCAGGGACTCTTACTAACTATGGCTACACCTTC. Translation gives CASSLGAGTLTNYGYTF.

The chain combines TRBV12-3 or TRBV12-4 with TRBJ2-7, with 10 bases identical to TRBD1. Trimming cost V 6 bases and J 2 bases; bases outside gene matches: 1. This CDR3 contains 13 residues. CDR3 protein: CASSGQGAYEQYF. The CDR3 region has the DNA TGTGCCAGCAGCGGACAGGGGGCCTACGAGCAGTACTTC.